Following are 2 T cell receptor beta chains from one sample sequenced in a study of vaccination effects on CD4 cells after COVID-19. These receptors' targets are unknown. The protocol was immunoSEQ multiplex PCR, while the TCRdb copy is restricted to in-frame clones and leaves out a portion. The data contain approximately 24,000 clones, 65% to 85% of them singletons. Prior to sequencing, the ViraFEST assay stimulated PBMC with viral peptide pools, which expanded the antigen-specific CD4+ T cells. Around day 10 of culture, CD4+ T cells were separated out. Their SARS-CoV-2 infection, verified by PCR, occurred between March and December 2020. Sequencing used CD4+ T cells from PBMCs cultured with SARS-CoV-2 spike peptides, obtained before COVID-19 vaccination. Source of these receptors: a human donor who had a prior SARS-CoV-2 infection.

J is TRBJ1-1 and V is TRBV7-2; D call uncertain. This CDR3 is built from 13 residues. Germline loops: CDR1 SGHTA, CDR2 FQGNSA. With 5 bases removed from V and 11 bases from J, the gap between germline ends came to 18 bases. The CDR3 bases are TGTGCCAGCAGCCCCTCCCGAGAAGAGATGGCTTTCTTT. Its translation: CASSPSREEMAFF. The full variable domain, with the rest looked up from reference TRBV7-2 and TRBJ1-1, is GAGVSQSPSNKVTEKGKDVELRCDPISGHTALYWYRQSLGQGLEFLIYFQGNSAPDKSGLPSDRFSAERTGGSVSTLTIQRTQQEDSAVYLCASSPSREEMAFFGQGTRLTVV.

This chain connects TRBV18 to TRBJ1-1; TRBD1 might be the D (6 bases). CDR1 and CDR2 from the germline V gene are KGHSH and LQKENI. CDR3 size: 13 residues. V lost 6 bases and J lost 7, with 15 bases in between. The CDR3, as DNA: TGTGCCAGCTCGAGGGGGGTCTTGCGTGAAGCTTTCTTT. Protein: CASSRGVLREAFF. Supplemented by reference TRBV18 and TRBJ1-1, the full variable domain reads NAGVMQNPRHLVRRRGQEARLRCSPMKGHSHVYWYRQLPEEGLKFMVYLQKENIIDESGMPKERFSAEFPKEGPSILRIQQVVRGDSAAYFCASSRGVLREAFFGQGTRLTVV.